This T cell receptor (beta chain) was captured in a study of T cells expressing NK-cell markers. Study overall: Seropositivity for HCMV was found in seven of the eight sequenced donors, with one seronegative. Broader study findings: In a few donors, dominant clonotypes made up about 28.3-65% of CD3+CD56-NKG2C+ cells.

Making the TCR beta cDNA relied on 5'RACE template switching with UMIs. TCRdb processed the 5' RACE reads again and assigns one entry to each CDR3 protein, with no DNA. The sample yields roughly 430,000 distinct CDR3 sequences, of which the top ten take up approximately 7%. A word on this clonotype: Its antigen is not identified.

This CDR3 has 16 amino acids. Germline V CDR1 and CDR2: MNHEY, SVGEGT. The TCR was taken from a woman between 18 and 70 years old in good health. Material: blood T cells: a sorted CD56 or NKG2C T cell subset, CD4+ or CD8+ T cells, or bulk PBMC T cells (not recorded which). The genes are TRBV6-2 or TRBV6-3 and TRBJ2-1; TCRdb selects TRBD1, and the lack of DNA leaves this call unchecked. CDR3 amino acids: CASSPFGTGDLDEQFF.